Shown below are 7 T cell receptor beta chains from a single sample sequenced in a study of T cell clusters in autoimmune cytopenias (dated by TCRdb to between 2018 and 2021). TRB amplification used roughly 250 ng of peripheral blood genomic DNA, tens of thousands of genome equivalents, per sample. Sequenced using an Illumina MiSeq. To amplify TRB rearrangements, a touch-down multiplex PCR protocol was run with the TRB-A and TRB-B primer pools combined in a single tube. TCRdb reprocessed the reads into one record per CDR3 protein sequence, lacking DNA. The sample table holds thousands of distinct CDR3 sequences. The ten largest clones represent about 15% of the sample. Sequences were obtained from peripheral blood. The receptors here all came from a human donor with an autoimmune cytopenia or autoimmune hepatitis (not recorded which).

The chain joins TRBV5-6 to TRBJ2-7; TCRdb reports TRBD1, a call that lacks DNA to check it against. The CDR3 is made up of 13 amino acids. The germline V gene has CDR1 SGHDT and CDR2 YYEEEE. The CDR3: CASSFFVGDEQYF.

This sequence joins TRBV7-2 and TRBJ2-5; TCRdb picks TRBD2, but there is no DNA to check that call. This CDR3 region has 14 residues. Germline CDR1 reads SGHTA; CDR2 reads FQGNSA. This CDR3 is CASSTSTSGETQYF. Full variable domain (remainder filled in from reference TRBV7-2 and TRBJ2-5): GAGVSQSPSNKVTEKGKDVELRCDPISGHTALYWYRQSLGQGLEFLIYFQGNSAPDKSGLPSDRFSAERTGGSVSTLTIQRTQQEDSAVYLCASSTSTSGETQYFGPGTRLLVL.

Judged by frequency, this clonotype is medium-sized (0.01 to 0.1%). The chain links TRBV19 to TRBJ2-3; absent DNA, TCRdb's TRBD1 call cannot be checked. Germline V gives CDR1 LNHDA, CDR2 SQIVND (reference sequence). The CDR3 is made up of 15 amino acids. CDR3: CASSNWGASPDTQYF.

The CDR3 sequence: CASSIRLAEPLFSYEQYF. This chain joins TRBV19 and TRBJ2-7; TCRdb lists TRBD1, though no DNA is available to test this call. Germline CDR1 reads LNHDA; CDR2 reads SQIVND (reference sequence). There are 18 residues in the CDR3.

According to its frequency, this clonotype is medium-sized. V usage is TRBV29-1 and J usage is TRBJ2-5. The CDR3 spans 13 residues. CDR1 is SQVTM and CDR2 is ANQGSEA in the germline V gene. This CDR3 reads CSVVWLAQETQYF.

The J gene is TRBJ2-1, the V gene TRBV27; there is no DNA to check the TCRdb D call of TRBD1. Germline CDR1 and CDR2: MNHEY and SMNVEV (reference sequence). The CDR3 extends over 14 amino acids. CDR3 loop: CASRLAVSRTEQFF.

This chain joins TRBV7-6 and TRBJ2-7; TCRdb's assignment of TRBD1 cannot be checked, as there is no DNA. The CDR3 is 13 amino acids. Germline V gene sequence: CDR1 SGHVS, CDR2 FNYEAQ. The CDR3 here is CASSLLGAAEQYF.